Listed below are T cell receptor beta chains from one sample, sequenced in a study of T cell repertoires in cytomegalovirus infection. Antigens for these TCRs are unknown. TCRdb re-called the reads through MiXCR, storing one row per CDR3 protein. This table holds tens of thousands of distinct CDR3 sequences, roughly 54% found once. The sample consisted of CD8+ T cells from cultured PBMCs, taken from culture after CMV antigen stimulation. The receptors derive from a human donor in good health (CMV status not recorded). Some clones in this sample may be carry-over from other donors' samples. The CDR3 runs from the conserved cysteine through the conserved F or W.

v_call cdr3_aa
TRBV7-3 CASSMNRGRTEAFF
TRBV27 CASRPAGGRAYEQYF
TRBV6-2/TRBV6-3 CASSSTLDEQYF
TRBV12-3/TRBV12-4 CASSLTPNYGYTF
TRBV28 CASSLLYSPEPNQPQHF
TRBV6-1 CASSSAGPTYEQYF
TRBV5-5 CASSPAQGNVSPLHF
TRBV7-2 CASSLGGLRGFETQYF
TRBV15 CATSRDRASPLHF
TRBV5-1 CASSLVGKGTEAFF
TRBV10-3 CAISESRGQMNTEAFF
TRBV19 CASSIGADNYGYTF
TRBV28 CASSLGAAQFF
TRBV15 CATSRAGNQPQHF
TRBV12-3/TRBV12-4 CASTGSETQYF
TRBV27 CASSLTRPSETQYF
TRBV7-6 CASSLSSGTRMLNEQFF
TRBV7-8 CASSSGQGVGEAFF
TRBV7-4 CASSLAGQGTYEQYF
TRBV4-2 CASSLQGSFSNQPQHF
TRBV27 CASSLSGSADTEQYF
TRBV2 CASRNRGADTQYF
TRBV5-1 CASRAGPGELFF
TRBV7-2 CASSLVASGPYNEQFF
TRBV7-2 CASSLRDFSSYNEQFF
TRBV29-1 CSVRLAGFLSTDTQYF
TRBV5-1 CASSLFHPGLRNTQYF
TRBV12-3/TRBV12-4 CASSTSGLQETQYF
TRBV28 CASKGARGGDSYEQYF
TRBV2 CASSVSASGREQYF
TRBV11-2 CASSFPGQGPYYPQETQYF
TRBV4-1 CASSQEGSGSSYEQYF
TRBV7-3 CASSPSGSRPGRPYEQYF
TRBV12-3/TRBV12-4 CASKLGTGNFYGYTF
TRBV6-1 CASSELVANEQFF
TRBV14 CASSQDFPENEQFF
TRBV20-1 CSARDTGLPYEQYF
TRBV7-8 CASSSEGLDNNEQFF
TRBV5-6 CASSWGQGRAGANVLTF
TRBV7-8 CASSSPPEETQYF
TRBV7-6 CASSVLSYEQYF
TRBV7-2 CASSTQGYGNTIYF
TRBV20-1 CSALGWDSNQPQHF
TRBV7-2 CASSLVRSYNEQFF
TRBV11-2 CASILAGGSTDTQYF
TRBV7-3 CASSLHRFGKGTDTQYF
TRBV6-8 CASSYDPGGPNEQFF
TRBV6-2/TRBV6-3 CASSYGQGLTGELFF
TRBV6-5 CASTYSASGSPSSYNEQFF
TRBV7-9 CASNGGDRPYEQYF
TRBV24-1 CATSDPPFGESANEQFF
TRBV7-3 CASSLDRGGGLYNEQFF
TRBV7-2 CASSLAGRVYYDEQFF
TRBV7-9 CASSTPGNNEQFF
TRBV7-4 CDSSDRDRGPYEHYF
TRBV28 CASSLPGSSNTGELFF